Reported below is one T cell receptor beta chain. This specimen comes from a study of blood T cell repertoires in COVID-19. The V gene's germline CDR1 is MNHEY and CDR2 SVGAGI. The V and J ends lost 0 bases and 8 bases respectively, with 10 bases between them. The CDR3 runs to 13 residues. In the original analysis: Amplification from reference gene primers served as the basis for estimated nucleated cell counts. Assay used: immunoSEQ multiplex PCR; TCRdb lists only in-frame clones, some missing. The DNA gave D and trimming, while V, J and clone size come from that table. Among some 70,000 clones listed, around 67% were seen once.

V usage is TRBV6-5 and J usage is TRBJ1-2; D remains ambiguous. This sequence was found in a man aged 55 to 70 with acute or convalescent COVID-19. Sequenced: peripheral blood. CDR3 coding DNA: TGTGCCAGCAGTTACTCCCGGGAACCGGGCTACACCTTC. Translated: CASSYSREPGYTF.